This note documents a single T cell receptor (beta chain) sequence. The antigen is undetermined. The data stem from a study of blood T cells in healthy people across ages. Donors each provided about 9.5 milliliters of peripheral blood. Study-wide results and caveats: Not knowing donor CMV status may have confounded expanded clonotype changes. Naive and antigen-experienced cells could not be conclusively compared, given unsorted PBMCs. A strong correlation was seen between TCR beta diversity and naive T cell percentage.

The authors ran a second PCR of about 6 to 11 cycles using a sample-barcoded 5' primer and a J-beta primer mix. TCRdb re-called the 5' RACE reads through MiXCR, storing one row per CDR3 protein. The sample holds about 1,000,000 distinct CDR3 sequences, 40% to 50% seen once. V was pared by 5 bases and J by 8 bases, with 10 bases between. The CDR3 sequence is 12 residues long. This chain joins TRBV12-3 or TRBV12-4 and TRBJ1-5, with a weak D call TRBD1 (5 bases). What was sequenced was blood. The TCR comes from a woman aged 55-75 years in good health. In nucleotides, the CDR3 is TGTGCCAGCAGTGGTCAGGGAGAGCCCCAGCATTTT. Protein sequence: CASSGQGEPQHF.